This T cell receptor beta chain was sequenced in a study of post-analysis software for immune sequencing data (dated by TCRdb to 2013 to 2016). As for the study more broadly: Disease courses on record covered relapsing-remitting, secondary progressive and progressive-relapsing multiple sclerosis, though some patients had no subtype annotation. The patient repertoires were set against eleven to twelve previously published healthy control repertoires from donors whose ages ranged from about 6 to 25 years. A subset of samples was prepared in parallel using single-end sample barcoding, then pooled and co-amplified after Illumina adapter ligation.

Overall study results and their limits: Significantly lower normalized Chao1 diversity was found in multiple sclerosis patients than in controls, suggesting substantial peripheral T-cell clonal expansion. The multiple sclerosis patient group was slightly younger than the control group. Patients showed significantly higher frequencies than controls for five TRBV segments, among them TRBV5-6, TRBV5-1 and TRBV20-1. Direct clustering with F measure revealed strong co-clustering of samples prepared in the same batch, which led to a batch-effect correction.

Library preparation used PCR. The sequencing machine was an Illumina HiSeq 2500. To reduce PCR and sequencing biases, unique molecular identifiers were incorporated into the TCR beta cDNA libraries. Per 1 to 10 million input T cells, approximately 500,000 cDNA molecules were obtained, such that each molecule approximated one T cell. The same protocol used for the earlier healthy control dataset was applied to prepare and sequence the patient libraries. Within a given batch, samples were prepared together, multiplexed and sequenced on the same HiSeq lane. Under the source paper's analysis protocol: MIGEC handled the raw barcoded reads, throwing out single-read molecular identifier groups before consensus assembly and CDR3 extraction. VDJtools was used for post-analysis of the clonotype tables, and diversity was normalized by down-sampling every dataset to the size of the smallest sample. Repertoire overlap clustering matched CDR3 amino acid but not nucleotide sequences to correct batch-related cross-sample contamination. TCRdb handled the public reads itself, with Q25 trimming in fastp and clone calling in MiXCR, and kept productive beta chains. Here each entry gathers all rows of one CDR3 protein and keeps the most common genes and DNA. For this entry, the V and J calls and clone size follow TCRdb and not the study's own pipeline. Here the sample has roughly 700,000 distinct CDR3 sequences; 25% to 30% occur a single time. The top ten constitute more than 0.45% of the sample.

Notes on this clonotype: Its antigen target is currently unknown. Per-base quality was not reported, and no clone a single base away is much larger than it.

The CDR3 goes from the cysteine to the phenylalanine over 8 residues. Kept here is only the CDR3 DNA, which spans 24 bases and is read in frame from base 1. The germline V gene (reference sequence) gives CDR1 as SEHNR and CDR2 as FQNEAQ. TCR beta repertoires were profiled from peripheral blood of some 13 young patients with multiple sclerosis to demonstrate the VDJtools post-analysis software. Multiple sclerosis patients were children and adolescents aged roughly 6 to 17 years. This clonotype was obtained from a girl aged 10 to 17 with multiple sclerosis. In this chain, TRBV7-9 is recombined with TRBJ2-1, with no D gene named confidently. Specimen: blood. The base sequence is TGTAGAGGCGATGAGCAGTTCTTC. This is translated as CRGDEQFF.